The source of this TCR beta chain is a study of cytomegalovirus exposure and HLA in healthy donors. The method was immunoSEQ multiplex PCR; TCRdb's version includes in-frame clones alone and lacks a portion of them. Of about 71,000 clones detected, approximately 94% appear once; the ten largest clones hold roughly 1%. V shed 3 bases, J shed 4 bases, and the junction held 1 base outside the gene matches. CDR1 and CDR2 (germline): SGHNT, YYREEE (reference sequence). This CDR3 spans 15 amino acids. It was the roughly 130-subject validation cohort, separate from the approximately 680-subject first cohort, to which the donors belonged.

The receptor was derived from a woman aged 18-35 years in good health and CMV-seronegative. The chain couples TRBV5-4 to TRBJ2-2, with 12 positions matching TRBD2. The sample comprised PBMCs. In DNA form, the CDR3 reads TGTGCCAGCAGCTCGGGACTAGCGGGCACCGGGGAGCTGTTTTTT. Translation gives CASSSGLAGTGELFF.